This TCR beta chain was recovered during a study of cytomegalovirus exposure and HLA in healthy donors. Study results and caveats: Reports indicated that the classifier achieved high specificity and sensitivity in diagnosing cytomegalovirus status.

This PCR relied on a set of 60 Vbeta primers and 13 Jbeta primers. Produced via immunoSEQ multiplex PCR; TCRdb's table is partial and in-frame only. The sample lists around 200,000 clones; roughly four fifths were seen once. Each of the donors was a healthy bone marrow donor. A word on this clone: Its matching antigen is unknown.

The source is a woman between 45 and 65 years old in good health and CMV-seropositive. Specimen: PBMCs.

The CDR3 bases are TGCGCCAGCAGCTTGGGGGCAGGGCGAACTACGAGGCAGTACTTC. Translating it yields CASSLGAGRTTRQYF. The chain combines TRBV5-1 with TRBJ2-7; D may be TRBD1 (5 bases). There are 15 residues in the CDR3. V lost 0 bases and J lost 9, with 19 bases in between. CDR1 and CDR2 from the germline V gene are SGHRS and YFSETQ.